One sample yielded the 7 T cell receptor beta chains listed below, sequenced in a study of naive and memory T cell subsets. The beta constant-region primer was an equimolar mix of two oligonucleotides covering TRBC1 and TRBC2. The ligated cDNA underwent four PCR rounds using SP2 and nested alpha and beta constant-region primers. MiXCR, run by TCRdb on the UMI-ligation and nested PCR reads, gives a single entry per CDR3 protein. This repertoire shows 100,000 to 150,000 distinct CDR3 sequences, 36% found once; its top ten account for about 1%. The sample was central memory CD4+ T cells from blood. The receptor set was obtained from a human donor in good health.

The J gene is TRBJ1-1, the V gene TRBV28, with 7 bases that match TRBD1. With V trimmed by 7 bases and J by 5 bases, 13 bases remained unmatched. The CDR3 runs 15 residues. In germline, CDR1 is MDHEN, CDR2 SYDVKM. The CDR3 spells CASTKPGQQGTEAFF. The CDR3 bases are TGTGCCAGCACAAAACCGGGACAGCAGGGAACTGAAGCTTTCTTT.

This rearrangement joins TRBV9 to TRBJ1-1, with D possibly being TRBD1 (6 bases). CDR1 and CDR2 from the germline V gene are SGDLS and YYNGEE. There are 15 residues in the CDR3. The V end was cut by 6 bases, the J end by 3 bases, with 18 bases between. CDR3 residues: CASTRGGPDDTEAFF. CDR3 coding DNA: TGTGCCAGCACACGGGGGGGGCCGGACGACACTGAAGCTTTCTTT.

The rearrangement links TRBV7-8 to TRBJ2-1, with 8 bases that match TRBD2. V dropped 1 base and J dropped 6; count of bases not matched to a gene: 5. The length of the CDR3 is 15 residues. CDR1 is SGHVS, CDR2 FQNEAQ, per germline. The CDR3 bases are TGTGCCAGCAGCTTAGAGCGGGAGAGGGTCAATGAGCAGTTCTTC. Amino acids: CASSLERERVNEQFF.

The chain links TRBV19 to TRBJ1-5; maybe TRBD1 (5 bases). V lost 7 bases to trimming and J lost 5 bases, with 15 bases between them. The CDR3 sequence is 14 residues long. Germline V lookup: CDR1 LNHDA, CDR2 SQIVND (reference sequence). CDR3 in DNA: TGTGCCAGTAAATCGGTGTGGGGGGATCAGCCCCAGCATTTT. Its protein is CASKSVWGDQPQHF.

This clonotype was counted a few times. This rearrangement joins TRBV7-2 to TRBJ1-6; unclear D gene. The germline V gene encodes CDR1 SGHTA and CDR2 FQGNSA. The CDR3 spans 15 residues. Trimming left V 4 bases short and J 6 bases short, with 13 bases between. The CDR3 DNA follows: TGTGCCAGCAGCTCCCAGACGGGTACTAATTCACCCCTCCACTTT. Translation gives CASSSQTGTNSPLHF.

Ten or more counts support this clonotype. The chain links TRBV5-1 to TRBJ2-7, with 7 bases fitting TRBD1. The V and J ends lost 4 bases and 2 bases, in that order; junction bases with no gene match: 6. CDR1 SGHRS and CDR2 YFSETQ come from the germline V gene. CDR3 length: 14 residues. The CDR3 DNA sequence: TGCGCCAGCAGCCGGGACAGCGTTACCTACGAGCAGTACTTC. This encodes CASSRDSVTYEQYF.

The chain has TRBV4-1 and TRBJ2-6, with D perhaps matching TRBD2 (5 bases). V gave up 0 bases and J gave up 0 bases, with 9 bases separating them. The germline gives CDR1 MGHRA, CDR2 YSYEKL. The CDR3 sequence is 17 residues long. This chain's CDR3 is CASSQDRGLSGANVLTF. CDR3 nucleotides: TGCGCCAGCAGCCAAGATCGAGGGCTCTCTGGGGCCAACGTCCTGACTTTC.